The rows below give T cell receptor beta chains drawn from one sample of a study of blood T cells in healthy people across ages. Via MiXCR, TCRdb re-called the 5' RACE reads, giving one row per CDR3 protein. This sample carries some 1.6 million distinct CDR3 sequences, roughly a third of them seen once, and the ten largest clones take roughly 12%. Sequencing input: blood. These receptors were collected from a woman aged 25 to 39 in good health. Each CDR3 is given with its conserved first and last residue. Fields, in order: D gene, V gene, clone size, J gene, CDR3 DNA, CDR3 protein. A D gene is named only where the DNA matches it firmly. Size values are once, few and many counts, or a class for expanded clones, and some rows have none.

>TRBD2|TRBV20-1|NA|TRBJ2-1
TGCAGTGAGCGGGAGGTCTACAATGAGCAGTTCTTC
CSEREVYNEQFF
>NA|TRBV12-3/TRBV12-4|NA|TRBJ1-5
TGTGCCAGCACATATAACGTGGGCAGCCTTAGCAATCAGCCCCAGCATTTT
CASTYNVGSLSNQPQHF
>TRBD2|TRBV20-1|NA|TRBJ2-1
TGCAGTGCCGACCTAGCGGGAGGCTACAATGAGCAGTTCTTC
CSADLAGGYNEQFF
>TRBD2|TRBV27|NA|TRBJ2-4
TGTGCCAGCAGCTCCGGGACTAGCGGAGGGGACATTCAGTACTTC
CASSSGTSGGDIQYF
>NA|TRBV29-1|few|TRBJ1-2
TGCAGCGTTGAAGATCTTCAAGACGGAAGTAACTATGGCTACACCTTC
CSVEDLQDGSNYGYTF
>NA|TRBV20-1|NA|TRBJ2-7
TGCAGTGTTAGGGGTCAGGTGTCCTACGAGCAGTACTTC
CSVRGQVSYEQYF
>NA|TRBV9|NA|TRBJ1-6
TGTGCCAGCAGCGTAGCAGGGGCTGATTCACCCCTCCACTTT
CASSVAGADSPLHF
>NA|TRBV10-3|NA|TRBJ2-7
TGTGCCATCTCCCCAGGGAGCTCCTACGAGCAGTACTTC
CAISPGSSYEQYF
>TRBD1|TRBV29-1|few|TRBJ1-1
TGCAGCGTTGAAAAGTACAGGGGGGCTGACGCTGAAGCTTTCTTT
CSVEKYRGADAEAFF
>NA|TRBV27|NA|TRBJ2-3
TGTGCCAGCAGTTTACCCCTCCTATCAGGGAAAATCCGGAGAGATACGCAGTATTTT
CASSLPLLSGKIRRDTQYF
>NA|TRBV18|NA|TRBJ2-6
TGTGCCAGCCTGGAAGGACAGTTCTCTGGGGCCAACGTCCTGACTTTC
CASLEGQFSGANVLTF
>NA|TRBV5-6|few|TRBJ1-1
TGTGCCAGCAGCTTGGAGGGACTCGAAGCTTTCTTT
CASSLEGLEAFF
>NA|TRBV10-3|NA|TRBJ1-4
TGTGCCATCAGTGAGTCCTTACGAAGGGGCAATGAAAAACTGTTTTTT
CAISESLRRGNEKLFF
>NA|TRBV6-5|NA|TRBJ2-5
TGTGCCAGCAGCCCTTATGGGAGGACAGAGACCCAGTACTTC
CASSPYGRTETQYF
>TRBD2|TRBV11-2|few|TRBJ2-5
TGTGCCAGCAGCCCAGCGGGGGGAACAGAGACCCAGTACTTC
CASSPAGGTETQYF
>NA|TRBV28|many|TRBJ1-6
TGTGCCGCCCAAACATGGCAGGGTGGGTCACCCCTCCACTTT
CAAQTWQGGSPLHF
>TRBD2|TRBV20-1|few|TRBJ2-2
TGCAGTGCTAGCCTACTAGCGGCGAACACCGGGGAGCTGTTTTTT
CSASLLAANTGELFF
>TRBD1|TRBV6-4|few|TRBJ2-1
TGTGCCAGCAGTGCCTTGCCGGGACAGGGGACGAATGAGCAGTTCTTC
CASSALPGQGTNEQFF
>NA|TRBV20-1|NA|TRBJ2-3
TGCAGTGCTAGAGATCGACGACAGGGCACAGATACGCAGTATTTT
CSARDRRQGTDTQYF
>NA|TRBV2|NA|TRBJ2-7
TGTGCCAGCAGTGTAGGCAGACAGACGGCGGGTGAGCAGTACTTC
CASSVGRQTAGEQYF
>NA|TRBV7-9|NA|TRBJ2-1
TGTGCCAACAGCTTAACTAGCACGGGCAATGAGCAGTTCTTC
CANSLTSTGNEQFF
>NA|TRBV20-1|few|TRBJ2-5
TGCAGTGCTAGTATAGGAGAGACCCAGTACTTC
CSASIGETQYF
>TRBD2|TRBV6-5|NA|TRBJ2-1
TGTGCCAGCAGTTCCTCAATAGCGGGGGGGAAATACAATGAGCAGTTCTTC
CASSSSIAGGKYNEQFF
>NA|TRBV6-1|once|TRBJ1-2
TGTGCCAGCAGTACACCGCCGCCCACCGGGTCCTCCTATGGCTACACCTTC
CASSTPPPTGSSYGYTF
>NA|TRBV7-2|NA|TRBJ2-5
TGTGCCAGCAGCCTTCCCGTGGTCATCCAAGAGACCCAGTACTTC
CASSLPVVIQETQYF
>NA|TRBV10-3|NA|TRBJ2-7
TGTGCCACTAGCGGGCCTGACAGGGGCCTCGAGCAGTACTTC
CATSGPDRGLEQYF
>TRBD1|TRBV6-5|NA|TRBJ2-7
TGTGCCAGCAGACCCACCGGGACAGGCTACGAGCAGTACTTC
CASRPTGTGYEQYF
>NA|TRBV5-1|few|TRBJ2-3
TGCGCCAGCAGTATCCCCCAAGCTTATGGCACAGATACGCAGTATTTT
CASSIPQAYGTDTQYF
>NA|TRBV20-1|many|TRBJ2-5
TGCAGTGCCGGGACGTGGGCAAGAAAAGAGACCCAGTACTTC
CSAGTWARKETQYF
>TRBD2|TRBV6-2/TRBV6-3|few|TRBJ2-7
TGTGCCAGCAGTTACGCTATGACTAGCGGGAGTAACGAGCAGTACTTC
CASSYAMTSGSNEQYF
>NA|TRBV6-1|few|TRBJ2-7
TGTGCCAGCAGTGAAGCGCTTCGTCAGATACTTTTAAGCTACGAGCAGTACTTC
CASSEALRQILLSYEQYF
>TRBD1|TRBV27|NA|TRBJ2-1
TGTGCCAGCAGGTATCAGGGGGCGCAGTTCTTC
CASRYQGAQFF
>NA|TRBV13|NA|TRBJ2-1
TGTGCCAGCAGCAACGGGAGTCGGCCCTACGGTGAGCAGTTCTTC
CASSNGSRPYGEQFF
>TRBD1|TRBV2|NA|TRBJ2-7
TGTGCCAGCAGGATCTTCGGGACAGGGTCGTACGAGCAGTACTTC
CASRIFGTGSYEQYF
>NA|TRBV29-1|NA|TRBJ1-2
TGCAGCGTCGAGGGGGGGCCTTCCTATGGCTACACCTTC
CSVEGGPSYGYTF
>NA|TRBV29-1|NA|TRBJ1-4
TGCAGCGTTAGTGGCTCTATGATGGAGGCAACTAATGAAAAACTGTTTTTT
CSVSGSMMEATNEKLFF
>TRBD2|TRBV7-7|few|TRBJ2-5
TGTGCCAGCAGCGTATCGGACTTAGCGGGATCCGGAGAGACCCAGTACTTC
CASSVSDLAGSGETQYF
>TRBD2|TRBV25-1|few|TRBJ2-5
TGTGCCAGCAGTGAATTGGGGCTAGCGGGGACTAAAGAGACCCAGTACTTC
CASSELGLAGTKETQYF
>NA|TRBV6-5|few|TRBJ2-3
TGTGCCAGCAGTTATAGAGGGCTAAGCACAGATACGCAGTATTTT
CASSYRGLSTDTQYF
>TRBD2|TRBV5-1|NA|TRBJ2-7
TGCGCCAGCAGCACCGGGACTAGCTTTAACGAGCAGTACTTC
CASSTGTSFNEQYF
>TRBD2|TRBV7-6|few|TRBJ2-1
TGTGCCAGCAGCTTAGTTAGAGCGGGAGTCTTTACTTACAATGAGCAGTTCTTC
CASSLVRAGVFTYNEQFF
>TRBD1|TRBV9|NA|TRBJ2-1
TGTGCCAGCAGCGTAGTAGGACAGGCTGGTCATGAGCAGTTCTTC
CASSVVGQAGHEQFF
>NA|TRBV4-1|few|TRBJ1-2
TGCGCCAGCAGCCAAGAGGAGATTAACGTTAACTATGGCTACACCTTC
CASSQEEINVNYGYTF
>NA|TRBV27|NA|TRBJ2-4
TGTGCCAGCAGACCCCTAGGACAGACGAACATTCAGTACTTC
CASRPLGQTNIQYF
>TRBD1|TRBV20-1|few|TRBJ2-1
TGCAGTGCTAGAAAGGGGGCTGAGCAGTTCTTC
CSARKGAEQFF
>TRBD1|TRBV12-3/TRBV12-4|few|TRBJ1-5
TGTGCCAGCAGTACCGGGACAGTACTCAATCAGCCCCAGCATTTT
CASSTGTVLNQPQHF
>NA|TRBV29-1|few|TRBJ2-2
TGCAGCGTTGAGAAGGGGTTGGGCACCGGGGAGCTGTTTTTT
CSVEKGLGTGELFF
>NA|TRBV20-1|NA|TRBJ2-5
TGCAGTGCTAGGTCCCCCCCGGGGGCCCAGTACTTC
CSARSPPGAQYF
>TRBD1|TRBV20-1|few|TRBJ1-4
TGCAGTGCTTCGCAGGGGGCTACTAATGAAAAACTGTTTTTT
CSASQGATNEKLFF
>TRBD2|TRBV5-6|few|TRBJ2-5
TGTGCCAGCAGCTTGGGACGGACTAGCGGGGGGGAGACCCAGTACTTC
CASSLGRTSGGETQYF